A single sample is the source of the 28 T cell receptor beta chains below, sequenced in a study of cytomegalovirus exposure and HLA in healthy donors. Primers: 60 Vbeta forward and 13 Jbeta reverse. Data came from immunoSEQ multiplex PCR; TCRdb stores just in-frame clones and leaves some out. The table includes over 85,000 clones, approximately 83% detected once. The sequenced sample consisted of PBMCs. The receptors stem from a man between 35 and 55 years old in good health and CMV-seronegative.

About this clone itself: At one end, the junction sequence differs from germline, possibly due to a read error. The chain combines TRBV2 with TRBJ1-1, with 11 nucleotides matching TRBD1. CDR3 length equals 14 residues. Germline CDR1 SNHLY, CDR2 FYNNEI. The CDR3: CTSSESFGTGGAFF. CDR3 DNA: TGTACCAGCAGTGAAAGTTTTGGGACAGGGGGAGCTTTCTTT.

The chain combines TRBV5-4 with TRBJ2-7; 11 positions match TRBD1. In germline, CDR1 is SGHNT, CDR2 YYREEE (reference sequence). CDR3 size: 15 residues. The J segment lost 7 bases and the V segment lost 4 bases, leaving 10 bases of the junction unmatched. The CDR3 DNA reads TGTGCCAGCAGCCCTAGGACAGGGGGCCTTGGGGAGCAGTACTTC. Translation gives CASSPRTGGLGEQYF.

The chain joins TRBV5-1 to TRBJ1-3, with TRBD1 as a possible D gene (5 bases). V was pared by 4 bases and J by 4 bases, with 15 bases between. Germline V lookup: CDR1 SGHRS, CDR2 YFSETQ. The CDR3 length is 15 residues. The CDR3 loop is CASSPLGGDGNTIYF. In nucleotides, the CDR3 is TGCGCCAGCAGCCCCCTCGGAGGGGACGGAAACACCATATATTTT.

The chain uses TRBV5-1 and TRBJ2-7; D might be TRBD2 (6 bases). V shed 0 bases and J shed 2 bases, with 9 bases lying between them. Germline V gene lookup returns CDR1 SGHRS and CDR2 YFSETQ. This CDR3 contains 14 residues. The CDR3 loop is CASSLAGVTYEQYF. CDR3 sequence (DNA): TGCGCCAGCAGCTTGGCGGGGGTCACCTACGAGCAGTACTTC. Full variable domain (rest looked up from reference TRBV5-1 and TRBJ2-7): KAGVTQTPRYLIKTRGQQVTLSCSPISGHRSVSWYQQTPGQGLQFLFEYFSETQRNKGNFPGRFSGRQFSNSRSEMNVSTLELGDSALYLCASSLAGVTYEQYFGPGTRLTVT.

The chain has TRBV10-3 and TRBJ1-5, with D hard to call. Germline V lookup: CDR1 ENHRY, CDR2 SYGVKD. This CDR3 is 15 amino acids long. V lost 0 bases and J lost 5, with 11 bases in between. The CDR3 loop reads CAISESMVRDQPQHF. The CDR3 DNA is TGTGCCATCAGTGAGTCGATGGTGCGGGATCAGCCCCAGCATTTT.

The chain has TRBV2 and TRBJ2-5, with D perhaps TRBD1 (5 bases). The length of the CDR3 is 15 residues. V was cut by 4 bases and J by 5 bases, with 17 bases left in between. Germline CDR1 is SNHLY and CDR2 is FYNNEI. CDR3 residues: CASSARGHSQETQYF. CDR3 bases: TGTGCCAGCAGTGCCCGAGGACATAGCCAGGAGACCCAGTACTTC.

The chain joins TRBV6-4 to TRBJ1-5; 7 bases fit TRBD1. CDR3 length: 13 amino acids. V shed 8 bases and J 5 bases; nucleotides not matched to a gene: 6. CDR1 and CDR2 (germline): MRHNA, SNTAGT. As DNA, the CDR3 is TGTGCCAGCGCCCGGGACAGAGATCAGCCCCAGCATTTT. It is translated as CASARDRDQPQHF.

J is TRBJ2-3 and V is TRBV29-1; 9 bases are shared with TRBD1. The germline gives CDR1 SQVTM, CDR2 ANQGSEA. J was trimmed by 3 bases and V by 7 bases; bases with no gene match: 2. The CDR3 has 12 amino acids. CDR3 coding DNA: TGCAGCGGGACAGGGGAGACAGATACGCAGTATTTT. This codes for CSGTGETDTQYF.

Points on this clone: Other DNA sequences in this specimen translate into the identical CDR3. The V and J genes are TRBV7-9 and TRBJ1-1; 9 bases line up with TRBD1. The V and J ends lost 6 bases and 11 bases, in that order; junction bases with no gene match: 7. Germline V gene data show CDR1 as SEHNR and CDR2 as FQNEAQ (reference sequence). The CDR3 is 12 residues long. CDR3 in amino acids: CASRLGQGRAFF. The CDR3 DNA sequence: TGTGCCAGCAGATTGGGACAGGGACGTGCTTTCTTT.

The V gene is TRBV9, the J gene TRBJ2-6; D is unresolved. The germline gives CDR1 SGDLS, CDR2 YYNGEE. Trimming left V 3 bases short and J 0 bases short, with 10 bases between. This CDR3 is built from 16 residues. The DNA for the CDR3 is TGTGCCAGCAGCGCCCGGGTGGACTCTGGGGCCAACGTCCTGACTTTC. It is translated as CASSARVDSGANVLTF. Full variable domain (missing parts from reference TRBV9 and TRBJ2-6): DSGVTQTPKHLITATGQRVTLRCSPRSGDLSVYWYQQSLDQGLQFLIQYYNGEERAKGNILERFSAQQFPDLHSELNLSSLELGDSALYFCASSARVDSGANVLTFGAGSRLTVL.

The rearrangement joins TRBV10-3 to TRBJ2-1; D is perhaps TRBD1 (6 bases). There are 14 residues in the CDR3. CDR1 ENHRY and CDR2 SYGVKD come from the germline V gene. V lost 2 bases and J 5 bases, leaving 10 bases between the germline ends. CDR3 nucleotide sequence: TGTGCCATCAGTGAGGGGCAGGGGAACAATGAGCAGTTCTTC. It translates to CAISEGQGNNEQFF.

The chain joins TRBV7-8 to TRBJ2-1, with TRBD2 as a possible D gene (6 bases). Germline assignment: CDR1 SGHVS and CDR2 FQNEAQ. The CDR3 covers 12 residues. V was shortened by 1 base and J by 13 bases, with 11 bases between the two germline ends. The DNA for the CDR3 is TGTGCCAGCAGCTTAGTTCGGGAGAAACAGTTCTTC. Encoded protein: CASSLVREKQFF.

This chain links TRBV2 with TRBJ2-3; 10 bases line up with TRBD2. The length of the CDR3 is 14 residues. Per germline, CDR1 SNHLY and CDR2 FYNNEI. J was trimmed by 6 bases and V by 6 bases; bases with no gene match: 6. CDR3: CASRLSGGGDTQYF. In DNA form, the CDR3 reads TGTGCCAGCAGGTTGAGCGGGGGGGGTGATACGCAGTATTTT. Full variable domain (rest looked up from reference TRBV2 and TRBJ2-3): EPEVTQTPSHQVTQMGQEVILRCVPISNHLYFYWYRQILGQKVEFLVSFYNNEISEKSEIFDDQFSVERPDGSNFTLKIRSTKLEDSAMYFCASRLSGGGDTQYFGPGTRLTVL.

This chain links TRBV4-1 with TRBJ1-4; D possibly corresponds to TRBD1 (6 bases). The ends were cut back, 4 bases at V and 5 bases at J, with 11 bases in the middle. The germline V gene encodes CDR1 MGHRA and CDR2 YSYEKL. The CDR3 length is 14 residues. Written as DNA, the CDR3 is TGCGCCAGCAGCCCTGGACAGAGGAATGAAAAACTGTTTTTT. Amino acids: CASSPGQRNEKLFF.

The genes are TRBV28 and TRBJ1-5, with 8 bases aligning to TRBD1. With 11 bases clipped from V and 6 bases from J, the junction kept 6 bases outside the gene matches. The germline CDR1 and CDR2 sequences are MDHEN and SYDVKM. This CDR3 spans 12 amino acids. CDR3 DNA: TGTGCCGGACAGGGCCTCGGTCAGCCCCAGCATTTT. Its translation: CAGQGLGQPQHF.

The CDR3 DNA reads TGTGCCAGCAGCTGGGAGATGGGACAGGAAGCTTTCTTT. It encodes CASSWEMGQEAFF. The chain is built from TRBV7-3 and TRBJ1-1; 7 bases line up with TRBD1. J lost 8 bases, V lost 4 bases, and 7 bases had no gene match. In germline, CDR1 is SGHTA, CDR2 FQGTGA. This CDR3 has 13 amino acids.

The genes are TRBV6-5 and TRBJ1-2, with 12 bases aligning to TRBD1. Germline CDR1 MNHEY, CDR2 SVGAGI. The CDR3 spans 14 residues. Germline trimming cut 6 bases from V and 7 bases from J; bases unmatched to any gene: 6. CDR3 region: CASRNRDRGPGYTF. The CDR3 DNA reads TGTGCCAGCAGAAACCGGGACAGGGGGCCTGGCTACACCTTC.

This clone was counted a few times. The V and J genes are TRBV7-9 and TRBJ2-7; D is perhaps TRBD1 (7 bases). V was trimmed by 5 bases and J by 2 bases, leaving 16 bases between them. CDR1 and CDR2 (germline): SEHNR, FQNEAQ (reference sequence). CDR3 size: 15 residues. The chain's CDR3 is CASSLGQGGPYEQYF. The CDR3 nucleotides read TGTGCCAGCAGCCTCGGGCAGGGGGGTCCCTACGAGCAGTACTTC.

This rearrangement joins TRBV27 to TRBJ2-3; D might be TRBD2 (5 bases). The ends were cut back, 7 bases at V and 5 bases at J, with 19 bases in the middle. The germline V gene encodes CDR1 MNHEY and CDR2 SMNVEV (reference sequence). The CDR3 has 15 amino acids. The CDR3 region has the DNA TGTGCCAGCACCCTACGGGGTGGGCATGAAGATACGCAGTATTTT. Amino acids: CASTLRGGHEDTQYF.

This rearrangement joins TRBV6-5 to TRBJ1-2, with a possible D match to TRBD1 (5 bases). Trimming removed 10 bases at V and 2 bases at J, with 11 bases between. The length of the CDR3 is 12 residues. Germline CDR1 MNHEY, CDR2 SVGAGI. CDR3 sequence reads: CATGGFNYGYTF. In DNA form, the CDR3 reads TGTGCCACCGGGGGGTTCAACTATGGCTACACCTTC.

The chain links TRBV29-1 to TRBJ2-5, with TRBD1 matching 8 bases. The V gene's germline CDR1 is SQVTM and CDR2 ANQGSEA. The CDR3 length is 14 residues. J lost 0 bases, V lost 5 bases, and 5 bases had no gene match. The CDR3 is CSVRRQGYQETQYF. DNA of the CDR3: TGCAGCGTTAGGCGACAGGGGTACCAAGAGACCCAGTACTTC.

This chain links TRBV10-3 with TRBJ1-6; TRBD1 agrees at 7 bases. Germline V gene sequence: CDR1 ENHRY, CDR2 SYGVKD. Unmatched junction bases numbered 15, after V lost 2 bases and J lost 5 bases. CDR3 size: 19 residues. DNA of the CDR3: TGTGCCATCAGTGAGACAGACGTAAGTGCTGGGACAGATAATTCACCCCTCCACTTT. Protein sequence: CAISETDVSAGTDNSPLHF.

The genes are TRBV5-1 and TRBJ1-1; 8 positions agree with TRBD1. Per the germline V gene, CDR1 is SGHRS and CDR2 is YFSETQ. The V gene end was trimmed by 1 base and the J gene end by 0 bases; junction bases not matched to a gene: 8. This CDR3 comprises 17 residues. The CDR3 sequence is CASSLWTGKLVNTEAFF. In DNA, the CDR3 is TGCGCCAGCAGCTTGTGGACAGGGAAATTGGTGAACACTGAAGCTTTCTTT.

This clone was detected once. The chain carries TRBV4-2 and TRBJ1-4; D unclear. The germline V gene encodes CDR1 LGHNA and CDR2 YNFKEQ. Trimming took 4 bases from V and 7 from J, leaving 16 bases between them. This CDR3 comprises 15 residues. This chain's CDR3 is CASSPRGPTSEKLFF. The CDR3 DNA reads TGTGCCAGCAGCCCTCGCGGGCCCACGAGTGAAAAACTGTTTTTT.

CDR3 nucleotides: TGTGCCAGCAGTCTATACCGGGACACCCCTATAGAGCAGTACTTC. It codes for CASSLYRDTPIEQYF. The gene calls are TRBV27 and TRBJ2-7; possible D gene TRBD1, 6 bases. This CDR3 comprises 15 residues. Germline CDR1 MNHEY, CDR2 SMNVEV (reference sequence). V lost 5 bases to trimming and J lost 7 bases, with 21 bases between them.

This chain links TRBV7-2 with TRBJ2-5; 12 bases agree with TRBD2. Germline V CDR1 and CDR2: SGHTA, FQGNSA. J gave up 4 bases and V 5 bases, and 8 bases lay outside the gene matches. The length of the CDR3 is 16 residues. CDR3: CASSPLAGGPGETQYF. In nucleotides, the CDR3 is TGTGCCAGCAGCCCTCTAGCGGGGGGGCCGGGAGAGACCCAGTACTTC.

The chain is built from TRBV6-1 and TRBJ2-3; weak D call: TRBD1 (6 bases). With 1 base removed from V and 8 bases from J, the gap between germline ends came to 13 bases. The CDR3 covers 14 residues. Germline V gene sequence: CDR1 MNHNS, CDR2 SASEGT. Here the CDR3 DNA reads TGTGCCAGCAGTGAAGTTAGGGGGACCAGTACGCAGTATTTT. Translation: CASSEVRGTSTQYF.

The chain's CDR3 is CASLAGVWEKLFF. In DNA, the CDR3 is TGTGCCAGCCTGGCGGGGGTCTGGGAAAAACTGTTTTTT. The chain joins TRBV2 to TRBJ1-4; the D gene is possibly TRBD1 (5 bases). CDR3 length: 13 amino acids. CDR1 and CDR2 (germline): SNHLY, FYNNEI. With 8 bases removed from V and 8 bases from J, the gap between germline ends came to 15 bases.